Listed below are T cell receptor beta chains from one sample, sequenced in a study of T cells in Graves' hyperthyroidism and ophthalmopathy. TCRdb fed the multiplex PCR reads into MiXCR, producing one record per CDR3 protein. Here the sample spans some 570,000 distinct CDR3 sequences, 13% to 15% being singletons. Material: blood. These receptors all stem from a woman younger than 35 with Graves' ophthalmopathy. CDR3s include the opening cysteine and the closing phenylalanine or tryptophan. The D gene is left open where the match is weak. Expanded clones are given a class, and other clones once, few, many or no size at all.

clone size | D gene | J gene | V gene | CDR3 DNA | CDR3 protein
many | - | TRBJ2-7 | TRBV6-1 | TGTGCCAGCAGTGAGGCGGGCAGGGAGAAATCCTACGAGCAGTACTTC | CASSEAGREKSYEQYF
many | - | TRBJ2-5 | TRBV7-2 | TGTGCCAGCAGCTTAGCGCTAGAGACCCAGTACTTC | CASSLALETQYF
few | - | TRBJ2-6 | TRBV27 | TGTGCCAGCAGTTTGGGGGCGCCTGGGGCCAACGTCCTGACTTTC | CASSLGAPGANVLTF
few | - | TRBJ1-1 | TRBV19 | TGTGCCAGTAGTGCCAAGGTGGGGGCCACTGAAGCTTTCTTT | CASSAKVGATEAFF
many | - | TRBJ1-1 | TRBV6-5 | TGTGCCAGCAGTTACGGTCGTCGTTTTGGAGCTTTCTTT | CASSYGRRFGAFF
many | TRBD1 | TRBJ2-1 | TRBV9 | TGTGCCAGCAGCACAAACACAGGGGATGAGCAGTTCTTC | CASSTNTGDEQFF
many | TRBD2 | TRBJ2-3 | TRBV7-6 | TGTGCCAGCAGCCAAACTAGCGGGAGGGGAGATACGCAGTATTTT | CASSQTSGRGDTQYF
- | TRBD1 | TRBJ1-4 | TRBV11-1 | TGTGCCAGCACCGAACGGACAGGGGTTGGTAGTGAAAAACTGTTTTTT | CASTERTGVGSEKLFF
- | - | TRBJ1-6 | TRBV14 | TGTGCCAGCAGGGTCGACAGGTGGGATTCACCCCTCCACTTT | CASRVDRWDSPLHF
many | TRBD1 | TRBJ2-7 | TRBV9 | TGTGCCAGCAGCGTTGGGACAGGGGCGATAAATGGACTGGTATACGAGCAGTACTTC | CASSVGTGAINGLVYEQYF
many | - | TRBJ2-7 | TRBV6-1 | TGTGCCAGCAGTTTCTGGCGGCCCGGGCCAACAGCCTCCTACGAGCAGTACTTC | CASSFWRPGPTASYEQYF
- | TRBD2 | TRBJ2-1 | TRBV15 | TGTGCCACCTCCCGGGAACTCGGGACTAGTGGCGATGAGCAGTTCTTC | CATSRELGTSGDEQFF
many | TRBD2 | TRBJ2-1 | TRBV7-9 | TGTGCCAGCAGCTTCGGAGGGGAGGGTGAGCAGTTCTTC | CASSFGGEGEQFF
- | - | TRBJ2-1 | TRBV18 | TGTGCCAGCTCACCACCGAAACAGTCCTCCTACAATGAGCAGTTCTTC | CASSPPKQSSYNEQFF
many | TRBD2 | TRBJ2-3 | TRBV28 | TGTGCCAGCAGTCCCCCGGGGGAGGGTAGCACAGATACGCAGTATTTT | CASSPPGEGSTDTQYF
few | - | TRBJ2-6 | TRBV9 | TGTGCCAGCAGCGTAGCCTCTTCCCCGGGCCTCCCTCAAACTGGGGCCAACGTCCTGACTTTC | CASSVASSPGLPQTGANVLTF
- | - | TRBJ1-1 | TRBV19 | TGTGCCAGTAGTATAGATTCCACTGAAGCTTTCTTT | CASSIDSTEAFF
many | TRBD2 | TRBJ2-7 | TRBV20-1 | TGCAGTGCTCCCGGGACTAGCGGTTACTCCTACGAGCAGTACTTC | CSAPGTSGYSYEQYF
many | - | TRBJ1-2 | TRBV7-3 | TGTGCCAGCAGCTTCCACAGGGACGATGGCTACACCTTC | CASSFHRDDGYTF
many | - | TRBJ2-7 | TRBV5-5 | TGTGCCAGCAGCTTGGACAGAGTCCCCTACGAGCAGTACTTC | CASSLDRVPYEQYF
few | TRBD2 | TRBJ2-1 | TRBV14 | TGTGCCAGCAGACAGAGCGGGAGGGCCTTGAATGAGCAGTTCTTC | CASRQSGRALNEQFF
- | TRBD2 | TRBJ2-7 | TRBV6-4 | TGTGCCAGCAAAAGAGCGGGAGGTCCTTATAGCGATGAGCAGTACTTC | CASKRAGGPYSDEQYF
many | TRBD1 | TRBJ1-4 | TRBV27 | TGTGCCAGCAGTTTGACAGGGGAGGAAAAACTGTTTTTT | CASSLTGEEKLFF
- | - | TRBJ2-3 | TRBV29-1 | TGCAGCGTTCGGGAAGGACAGGGAGGGGCAGATACGCAGTATTTT | CSVREGQGGADTQYF
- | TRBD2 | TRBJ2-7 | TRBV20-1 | TGCAGTGTTAGGGGTCCAACTAGCGGGAGCCACGAGCAGTACTTC | CSVRGPTSGSHEQYF
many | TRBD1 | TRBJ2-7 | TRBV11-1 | TGTGCCAGCAGCTTCAAACAGGGGTCCCCCCATATGGAGCAGTACTTC | CASSFKQGSPHMEQYF
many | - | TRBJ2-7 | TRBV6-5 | TGTGCCAGCAGTTACAATAGCCGGGACGAGCAGTACTTC | CASSYNSRDEQYF
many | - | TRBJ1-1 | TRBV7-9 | TGTGCCAGCACCGTTCCAGGGTTTGAAGCTTTCTTT | CASTVPGFEAFF
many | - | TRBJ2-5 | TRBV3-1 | TGTGCCAGCAGCCAAGAACACCAGCGAGAGACCCAGTACTTC | CASSQEHQRETQYF
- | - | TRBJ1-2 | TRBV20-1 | TGCAGTGCTCCACGAGGGGGGGCGCAGGGCTACACCTTC | CSAPRGGAQGYTF
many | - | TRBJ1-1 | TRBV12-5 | TGTGCTAGTGGTTTGGTCAAGGCTGGGGGGACTGAAGCTTTCTTT | CASGLVKAGGTEAFF
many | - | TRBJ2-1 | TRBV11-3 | TGTGCCAGCAGCTTAGCGGGGGACTTCTACAATGAGCAGTTCTTC | CASSLAGDFYNEQFF
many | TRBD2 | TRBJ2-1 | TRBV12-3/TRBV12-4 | TGTGCCAGCAGACCCGGACTAGCGGGAATTGAGCAGTTCTTC | CASRPGLAGIEQFF
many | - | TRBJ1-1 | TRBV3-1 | TGTGCCAGCAGCCAAAGGTACCAACCCACGGGAGCTTTCTTT | CASSQRYQPTGAFF
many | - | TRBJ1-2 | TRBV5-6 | TGTGCCAGCAGCTTGACAGATGGCTACACCTTC | CASSLTDGYTF
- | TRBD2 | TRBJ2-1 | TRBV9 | TGTGCCAGCAGCAGTCAGCGCGGGAGGAGCTCCTACAATGAGCAGTTCTTC | CASSSQRGRSSYNEQFF
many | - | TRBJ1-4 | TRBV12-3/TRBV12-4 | TGTGCCAGCAGTTTCGTCGGGGCGGCAACTAATGAAAAACTGTTTTTT | CASSFVGAATNEKLFF
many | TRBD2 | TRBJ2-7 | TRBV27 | TGTGCCAGCAGTTTATTGTGGCGGGAGGGCTACGAGCAGTACTTC | CASSLLWREGYEQYF
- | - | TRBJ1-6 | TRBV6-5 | TGTGCCAGCAGTTACTCGACGACAGGAGGAGGTTCACCCCTCCACTTT | CASSYSTTGGGSPLHF
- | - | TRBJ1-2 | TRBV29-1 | TGCAGCGTTGTCCAGGGGACCTATGGCTACACCTTC | CSVVQGTYGYTF
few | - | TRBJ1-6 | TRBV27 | TGTGCCAGCAGACTTGACAGGAGCGGGAATTCACCCCTCCACTTT | CASRLDRSGNSPLHF
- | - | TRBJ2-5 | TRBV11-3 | TGTGCCAGCAGCTTGAACACATGGGGGCTAGTAGAGACCCAGTACTTC | CASSLNTWGLVETQYF
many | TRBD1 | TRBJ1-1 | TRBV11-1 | TGTGCCAGCGGCCCTTGGACAGGTAACACTGAAGCTTTCTTT | CASGPWTGNTEAFF
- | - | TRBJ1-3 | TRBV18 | TGTGCCAGCTCACCACTCGCGCAGCGACTCTCTGGAAACACCATATATTTT | CASSPLAQRLSGNTIYF
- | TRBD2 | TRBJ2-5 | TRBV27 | TGTGCCAGCAGTTGGCTAGCGGGAGGACAAGAGACCCAGTACTTC | CASSWLAGGQETQYF
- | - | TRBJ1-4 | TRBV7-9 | TGTGCCAGCAGCTTAGTCCAGGTCGGTGAAAAACTGTTTTTT | CASSLVQVGEKLFF
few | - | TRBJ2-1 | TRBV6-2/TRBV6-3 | TGTGCCAGCTCGGGACTTCCTCCCCGCTCCTACAATGAGCAGTTCTTC | CASSGLPPRSYNEQFF
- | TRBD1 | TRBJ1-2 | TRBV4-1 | TGCGCCAGCAGCCAAGACGTGGCAGGGGGGAACTATGGCTACACCTTC | CASSQDVAGGNYGYTF
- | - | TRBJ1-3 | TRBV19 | TGTGCCAGTAGTATATTCGGGCAGTCGACTAACTCTGGAAACACCATATATTTT | CASSIFGQSTNSGNTIYF
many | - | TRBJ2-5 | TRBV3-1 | TGTGCCAGCAGCCGCCCCCCGACGGGACCCCAGTACTTC | CASSRPPTGPQYF
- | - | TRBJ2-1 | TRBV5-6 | TGTGCCAGCAGCTTGAGGGAGCGGTACAATGAGCAGTTCTTC | CASSLRERYNEQFF
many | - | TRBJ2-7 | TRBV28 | TGTGCCAGCAGTTCGACCTACGAGCAGTACTTC | CASSSTYEQYF
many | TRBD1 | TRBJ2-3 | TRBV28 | TGTGCCAGCAGTTCGGACCGACAGGGTACAGATACGCAGTATTTT | CASSSDRQGTDTQYF